Shown below are 3 T cell receptor beta chains from a single sample sequenced in a study of Graves' ophthalmopathy and Graves' hyperthyroidism. RNA transcripts provided the template for amplifying TCR beta CDR3 regions. The workflow started with a first-round RT-PCR run with HTBI primers and then moved on to a second-round multiplex PCR. TCRdb re-derived calls from the multiplex PCR reads in MiXCR, one entry per CDR3 protein. The sample contains under 200,000 distinct CDR3 sequences, roughly 37% of which appear only once. Sequenced input: peripheral blood. The receptors originated from a woman between 40 and 55 years old with Graves' ophthalmopathy.

This clonotype was observed many times. The chain couples TRBV6-5 to TRBJ1-1; 8 nucleotides agree with TRBD1. Germline V gene sequence: CDR1 MNHEY, CDR2 SVGAGI. Trimming at V came to 7 bases and at J to 8 bases, leaving 9 bases not matched to a gene. The CDR3 extends over 13 amino acids. The CDR3 protein is CASKIGQGLEAFF. CDR3 DNA sequence: TGTGCCAGCAAAATCGGACAGGGCTTGGAAGCTTTCTTT.

The chain employs TRBV12-3 or TRBV12-4 and TRBJ1-3; D is unresolved. Trimming left V 7 bases short and J 4 bases short, with 14 bases between. CDR3 length: 14 amino acids. CDR3 in amino acids: CASTFNSLGNTIYF. The CDR3 region has the DNA TGTGCCAGCACCTTCAACTCTCTGGGAAACACCATATATTTT.

This clonotype was observed many times. The chain has TRBV12-3 or TRBV12-4 and TRBJ1-5, with D possibly matching TRBD1 (5 bases). The CDR3 contains 15 residues. The V end was cut by 8 bases, the J end by 0 bases, with 14 bases between. As DNA, the CDR3 is TGTGCCAGCGGACAAGGGACCCTTAGCAATCAGCCCCAGCATTTT. Residues: CASGQGTLSNQPQHF.